The clone carrying this T cell receptor (beta chain) was counted ten times or more. No antigen is known for it. Per the germline V gene, CDR1 is KGHSH and CDR2 is LQKENI. The germline V and J ends were trimmed by 2 bases and 3 bases, with 4 bases remaining between them. This CDR3 contains 12 residues. The data stem from a study of response to subunit inactivated influenza vaccine. Broader study findings: T cells newly recruited by each seasonal influenza vaccination are few, the authors suggested.

TCRdb passed the RT-PCR reads through MiXCR, listing each CDR3 protein once. The sample has about 520,000 distinct CDR3 sequences, approximately 6.9% seen once. Sample: PBMCs from blood, taken approximately 25 months after vaccination. The source of this sequence is a man in his fifties or sixties who received an inactivated influenza vaccine. J is TRBJ2-5 and V is TRBV18; unclear D gene. Here the CDR3 reads CASSPFKETQYF. DNA for the CDR3: TGTGCCAGCTCACCATTCAAAGAGACCCAGTACTTC.